These 16 T cell receptor beta chains share one sample of origin, sequenced in a study of post-analysis software for immune sequencing data. General study findings and limits: The study found TRBV5-6, TRBV5-1 and TRBV20-1 among several TRBV segments more frequent in patients than controls.

The antigens these receptors bind are not known. Unique molecular identifiers were present in the TCR beta cDNA libraries. TCRdb passed the PCR reads through MiXCR, listing each CDR3 protein once. The repertoire holds a few hundred thousand distinct CDR3 sequences, approximately 46% seen once, with 12% in the top ten. Specimen: blood. Receptors originate from a girl aged 10 to 17 with multiple sclerosis.

Only a few counts were recorded for this clonotype. The chain couples TRBV6-1 to TRBJ2-1; 9 bases match TRBD2. This CDR3 has 17 amino acids. Germline CDR1 and CDR2: MNHNS and SASEGT. The J segment lost 4 bases and the V segment lost 7 bases, leaving 14 bases of the junction unmatched. CDR3 amino acids: CASIGGVAGGPYNEQFF. CDR3 coding DNA: TGTGCCAGCATCGGGGGGGTGGCGGGAGGGCCATACAATGAGCAGTTCTTC.

This clonotype was seen only a few times. The chain carries TRBV29-1 and TRBJ2-7; tentative D call: TRBD2 (6 bases). Germline CDR1 is SQVTM and CDR2 is ANQGSEA. The length of the CDR3 is 12 residues. V was clipped by 2 bases and J by 5 bases, with 10 bases between them. The CDR3 DNA reads as TGCAGCGTTGAACCTGGAGGGGACGAGCAGTACTTC. Translating gives CSVEPGGDEQYF.

This chain uses TRBV20-1 with TRBJ1-6, with 10 bases lining up with TRBD1. With V trimmed by 5 bases and J by 7 bases, 5 bases remained unmatched. The CDR3 length is 14 residues. CDR1 DFQATT and CDR2 SNEGSKA come from the germline V gene (reference sequence). CDR3 DNA sequence: TGCAGTGCTGGAAAGGACAGGGGGAATTCACCCCTCCACTTT. It yields the protein CSAGKDRGNSPLHF.

This clonotype has more than one count but fewer than ten. The chain uses TRBV5-1 and TRBJ1-4, with 8 bases matching TRBD1. The CDR3 extends over 17 amino acids. CDR1 SGHRS and CDR2 YFSETQ come from the germline V gene. Trimming at V came to 0 bases and at J to 7 bases, leaving 11 bases not matched to a gene. CDR3 bases: TGCGCCAGCAGCTTGGAGCGCCCAGGGGGCACAGGTGAAAAACTGTTTTTT. Translation: CASSLERPGGTGEKLFF.

The sample holds a few counts of this clonotype. An end of the junction does not agree with germline; a read error may underlie this. CDR3 nucleotides: TGTGCCAGCAGTCCGCCGGGACTCGATACGCAGTATTTT. Translation: CASSPPGLDTQYF. The V gene is TRBV5-1, the J gene TRBJ2-3, with a tentative D call TRBD2 (6 bases). The CDR3 covers 13 residues. Germline assignment: CDR1 SGHRS and CDR2 YFSETQ.

The chain carries TRBV9 and TRBJ2-1; D gene ambiguous. Looked up from germline, CDR1 is SGDLS and CDR2 is YYNGEE. This CDR3 contains 15 residues. V was shortened by 3 bases and J by 1 base, with 11 bases between the two germline ends. The CDR3 region has the DNA TGTGCCAGCAGCGCGGCTCTAGGGTCCTACAATGAGCAGTTCTTC. It translates to CASSAALGSYNEQFF.

This clonotype was detected only a few times. The chain has TRBV6-4 and TRBJ2-4; 9 nucleotides line up with TRBD2. The CDR3 extends over 14 amino acids. The V gene's germline CDR1 is MRHNA and CDR2 SNTAGT. Trimming at V came to 3 bases and at J to 8 bases, leaving 5 bases not matched to a gene. CDR3: CASSEFSGSHIQYF. In nucleotides, the CDR3 is TGTGCCAGCAGTGAGTTTAGCGGGAGTCACATTCAGTACTTC.

This rearrangement joins TRBV5-1 to TRBJ2-1; TRBD2 aligns across 7 bases. The ends lost 0 bases at V and 3 bases at J; junction bases unmatched: 15. This CDR3 region has 19 residues. Germline V CDR1 and CDR2: SGHRS, YFSETQ. The CDR3 region has the DNA TGCGCCAGCAGCTTGGAGCCGTCTATGCGGGAGCGGTACTACAATGAGCAGTTCTTC. Encoded protein: CASSLEPSMRERYYNEQFF.

This chain uses TRBV20-1 with TRBJ1-6; tentatively, D is TRBD1 (5 bases). V gave up 4 bases and J gave up 9 bases, with 16 bases separating them. Germline CDR1 reads DFQATT; CDR2 reads SNEGSKA (reference sequence). There are 14 residues in the CDR3. CDR3 in DNA: TGCAGTGCTACCCATACGGGCGGGGGTTCACCCCTCCACTTT. It codes for CSATHTGGGSPLHF.

This clonotype showed up just a few times. The chain couples TRBV4-1 to TRBJ2-5, with a weak D call TRBD1 (5 bases). CDR3 size: 15 residues. CDR1 is MGHRA, CDR2 YSYEKL, per germline. V was cut by 3 bases and J by 4 bases, with 15 bases left in between. CDR3 DNA sequence: TGCGCCAGCAGCCAGGTCCCCGGCAGGGTAGAGACCCAGTACTTC. Amino acid sequence: CASSQVPGRVETQYF.

The genes are TRBV5-1 and TRBJ2-3; D remains ambiguous. CDR3 length equals 15 residues. CDR1 is SGHRS, CDR2 YFSETQ, per germline. V dropped 4 bases and J dropped 2 bases, with 14 bases sitting between them. CDR3 nucleotides: TGCGCCAGCAGCCTTTCCGGGCCCCTCACAGATACGCAGTATTTT. This codes for CASSLSGPLTDTQYF. Drawing the rest from reference TRBV5-1 and TRBJ2-3, the complete variable domain is KAGVTQTPRYLIKTRGQQVTLSCSPISGHRSVSWYQQTPGQGLQFLFEYFSETQRNKGNFPGRFSGRQFSNSRSEMNVSTLELGDSALYLCASSLSGPLTDTQYFGPGTRLTVL.

This CDR3 reads CSAPDSASGIDTGELFF. DNA for the CDR3: TGCAGTGCCCCCGACTCGGCTAGCGGGATCGACACCGGGGAGCTGTTTTTT. The J gene is TRBJ2-2, the V gene TRBV20-1; 9 bases map to TRBD2. This CDR3 contains 17 residues. After removal of 6 bases from V and 3 bases from J, the junction contained 14 bases not matched to a gene. The germline gives CDR1 DFQATT, CDR2 SNEGSKA (reference sequence).

This clonotype was detected a few times. The gene calls are TRBV29-1 and TRBJ2-1; 7 nucleotides line up with TRBD1. This CDR3 spans 16 amino acids. The ends lost 2 bases at V and 0 bases at J; junction bases unmatched: 7. Germline CDR1 SQVTM, CDR2 ANQGSEA. CDR3 sequence reads: CSVETWTGDSYNEQFF. For the CDR3, the DNA is TGCAGCGTTGAAACCTGGACAGGTGACTCCTACAATGAGCAGTTCTTC.

The chain employs TRBV14 and TRBJ2-1, with TRBD2 identical over 7 bases. Trimming cost V 3 bases and J 5 bases; bases outside gene matches: 10. The CDR3 length is 16 residues. Germline lookup yields CDR1 SGHDN and CDR2 FVKESK. The CDR3 protein is CASSQRETHPDNEQFF. CDR3 in DNA: TGTGCCAGCAGCCAGCGGGAGACTCATCCCGACAATGAGCAGTTCTTC.

The V and J genes are TRBV10-3 and TRBJ2-5; 7 bases align to TRBD1. Germline V gene sequence: CDR1 ENHRY, CDR2 SYGVKD. This CDR3 has 16 residues. The J segment lost 5 bases and the V segment lost 8 bases, leaving 17 bases of the junction unmatched. The CDR3 loop is CAISTGPSKGQETQYF. The DNA of the CDR3 is TGTGCCATCTCAACAGGCCCCTCAAAGGGACAGGAGACCCAGTACTTC.

J is TRBJ2-1 and V is TRBV12-3 or TRBV12-4; D is possibly TRBD1 or TRBD2 (5 bases each). This CDR3 spans 13 amino acids. The germline V and J ends were trimmed by 7 bases and 6 bases, with 13 bases remaining between them. CDR3 coding DNA: TGTGCCAGCATTACTCTCGGGACCAATGAGCAGTTCTTC. Translating gives CASITLGTNEQFF.